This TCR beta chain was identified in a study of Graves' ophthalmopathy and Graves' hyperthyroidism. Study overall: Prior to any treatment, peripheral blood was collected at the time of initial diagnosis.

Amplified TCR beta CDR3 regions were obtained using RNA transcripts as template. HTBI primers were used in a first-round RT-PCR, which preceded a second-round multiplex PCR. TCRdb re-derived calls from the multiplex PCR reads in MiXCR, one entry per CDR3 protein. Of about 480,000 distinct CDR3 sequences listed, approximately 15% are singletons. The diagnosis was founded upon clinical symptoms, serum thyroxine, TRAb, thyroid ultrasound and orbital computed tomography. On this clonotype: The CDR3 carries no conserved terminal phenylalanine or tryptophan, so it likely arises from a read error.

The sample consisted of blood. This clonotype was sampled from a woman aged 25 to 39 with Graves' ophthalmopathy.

DNA of the CDR3: TGTGCCAGCAGTTTTCTTCGGACAGAGGGAATCTATGGCTACACCTCC. Its translation: CASSFLRTEGIYGYTS. The chain employs TRBV6-5 and TRBJ1-2; D possibly corresponds to TRBD1 (6 bases). From germline, CDR1 is MNHEY and CDR2 SVGAGI. The CDR3 consists of 16 residues. V lost 4 bases to trimming and J lost 4 bases, with 19 bases between them.